This T cell receptor (beta chain) was captured by sequencing in a study of cytomegalovirus exposure and HLA in healthy donors. PCR used 60 Vbeta primers and 13 Jbeta primers. Profiled with immunoSEQ multiplex PCR; TCRdb holds only in-frame clones, not every one. The repertoire holds around 100,000 clones, with roughly 70% as singletons. There are 16 residues in the CDR3. Germline V gives CDR1 SGDLS, CDR2 YYNGEE. The V end lost 4 bases, the J end lost 2 bases, and 16 bases lay between the germline ends. This sequence joins TRBV9 and TRBJ1-3; D ambiguous. Sample: PBMCs. The sequence was collected from a young man in good health and CMV-seropositive. The CDR3 here is CASSPEPRNPGNTIYF. In DNA, the CDR3 is TGTGCCAGCAGCCCAGAGCCTAGAAACCCTGGAAACACCATATATTTT.